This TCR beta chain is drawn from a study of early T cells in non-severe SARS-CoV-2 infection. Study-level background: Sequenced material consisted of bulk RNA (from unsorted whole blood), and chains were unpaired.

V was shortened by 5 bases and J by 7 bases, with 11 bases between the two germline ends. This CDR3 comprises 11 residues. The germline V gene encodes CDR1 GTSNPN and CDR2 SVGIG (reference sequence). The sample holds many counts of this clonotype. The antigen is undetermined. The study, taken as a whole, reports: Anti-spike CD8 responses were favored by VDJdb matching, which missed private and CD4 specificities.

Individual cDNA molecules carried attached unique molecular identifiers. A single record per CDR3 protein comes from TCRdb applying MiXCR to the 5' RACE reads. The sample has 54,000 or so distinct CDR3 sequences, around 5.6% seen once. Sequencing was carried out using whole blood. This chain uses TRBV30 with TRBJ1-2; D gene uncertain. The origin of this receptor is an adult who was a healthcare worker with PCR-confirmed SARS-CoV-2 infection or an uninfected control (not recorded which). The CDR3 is CAWSPGVGYTF. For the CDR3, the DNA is TGTGCCTGGTCACCGGGAGTTGGCTACACCTTC.